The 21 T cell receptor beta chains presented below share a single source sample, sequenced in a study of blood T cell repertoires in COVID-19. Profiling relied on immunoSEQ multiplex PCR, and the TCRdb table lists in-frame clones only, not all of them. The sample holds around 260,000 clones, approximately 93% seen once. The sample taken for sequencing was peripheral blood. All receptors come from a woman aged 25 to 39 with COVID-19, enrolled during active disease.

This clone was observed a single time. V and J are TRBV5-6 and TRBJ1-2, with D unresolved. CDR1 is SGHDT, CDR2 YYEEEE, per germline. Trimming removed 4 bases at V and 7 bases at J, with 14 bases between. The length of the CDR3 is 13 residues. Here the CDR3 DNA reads TGTGCCAGCAGCGCTAGGCCGGGTGGTGGCTACACCTTC. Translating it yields CASSARPGGGYTF.

CDR3 sequence reads: CASITEGQGYQPQHF. The CDR3 DNA reads as TGTGCCAGCATTACCGAGGGACAGGGGTATCAGCCCCAGCATTTT. The rearrangement joins TRBV28 to TRBJ1-5, with 10 positions matching TRBD1. The CDR3 has 15 amino acids. The junction had 8 bases not matched to a gene; V was cut back by 7 bases and J by 5 bases. Germline-derived CDR1 and CDR2 are MDHEN and SYDVKM.

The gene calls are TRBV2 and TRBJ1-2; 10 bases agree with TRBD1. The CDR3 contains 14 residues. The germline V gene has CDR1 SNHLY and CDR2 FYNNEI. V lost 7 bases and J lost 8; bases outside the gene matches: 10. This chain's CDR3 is CASKRQGASGGYTF. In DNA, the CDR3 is TGTGCCAGCAAGAGACAGGGGGCCTCGGGGGGCTACACCTTC.

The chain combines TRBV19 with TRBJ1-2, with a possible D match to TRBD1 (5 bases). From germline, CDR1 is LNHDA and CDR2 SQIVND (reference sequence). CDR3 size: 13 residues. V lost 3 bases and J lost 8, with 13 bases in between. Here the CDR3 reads CASSIEQVGGYTF. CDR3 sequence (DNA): TGTGCCAGTAGTATTGAACAGGTCGGAGGCTACACCTTC.

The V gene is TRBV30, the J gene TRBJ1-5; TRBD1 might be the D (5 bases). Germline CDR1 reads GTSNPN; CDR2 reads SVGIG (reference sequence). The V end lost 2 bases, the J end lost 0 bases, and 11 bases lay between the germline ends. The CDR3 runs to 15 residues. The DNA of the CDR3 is TGTGCCTGGAGTTTGGGGACTAATAGCAATCAGCCCCAGCATTTT. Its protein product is CAWSLGTNSNQPQHF.

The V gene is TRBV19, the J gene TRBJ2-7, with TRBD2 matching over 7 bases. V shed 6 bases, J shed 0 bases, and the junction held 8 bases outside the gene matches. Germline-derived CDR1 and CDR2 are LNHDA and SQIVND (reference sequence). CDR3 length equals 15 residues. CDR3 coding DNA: TGTGCCAGTAGAAGCCAAGCGGGGAGCTCCTACGAGCAGTACTTC. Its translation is CASRSQAGSSYEQYF.

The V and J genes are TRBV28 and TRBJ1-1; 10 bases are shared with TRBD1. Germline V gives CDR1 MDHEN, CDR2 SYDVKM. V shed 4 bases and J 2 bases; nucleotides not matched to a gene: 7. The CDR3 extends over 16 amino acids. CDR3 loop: CASSSRDRGLNTEAFF. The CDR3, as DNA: TGTGCCAGCAGTTCCCGGGACAGGGGCCTCAACACTGAAGCTTTCTTT.

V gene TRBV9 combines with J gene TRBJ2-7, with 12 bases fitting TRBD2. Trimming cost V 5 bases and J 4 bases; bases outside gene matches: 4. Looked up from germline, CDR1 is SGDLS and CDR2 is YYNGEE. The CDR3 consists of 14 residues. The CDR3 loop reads CASSQTSGSYEQYF. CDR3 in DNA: TGTGCCAGCAGTCAGACTAGCGGGAGTTACGAGCAGTACTTC. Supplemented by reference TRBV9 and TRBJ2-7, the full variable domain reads DSGVTQTPKHLITATGQRVTLRCSPRSGDLSVYWYQQSLDQGLQFLIQYYNGEERAKGNILERFSAQQFPDLHSELNLSSLELGDSALYFCASSQTSGSYEQYFGPGTRLTVT.

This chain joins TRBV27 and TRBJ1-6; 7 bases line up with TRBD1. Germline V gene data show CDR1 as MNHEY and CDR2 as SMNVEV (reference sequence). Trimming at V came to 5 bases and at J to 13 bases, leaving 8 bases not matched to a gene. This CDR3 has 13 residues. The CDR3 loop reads CASSRGQPFPLHF. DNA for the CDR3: TGTGCCAGCAGTAGGGGACAGCCGTTCCCCCTCCACTTT.

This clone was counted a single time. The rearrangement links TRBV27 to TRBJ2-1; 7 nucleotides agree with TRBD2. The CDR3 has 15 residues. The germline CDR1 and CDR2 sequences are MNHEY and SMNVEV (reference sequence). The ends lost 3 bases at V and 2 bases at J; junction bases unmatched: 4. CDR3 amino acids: CASSFRDYAYNEQFF. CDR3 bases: TGTGCCAGCAGTTTCCGGGACTATGCCTACAATGAGCAGTTCTTC.

The CDR3 nucleotides read TGTGCCGCTCAGGGGGCCACTAATGAAAAACTGTTTTTT. Translating it yields CAAQGATNEKLFF. The rearrangement joins TRBV10-3 to TRBJ1-4, with TRBD1 identical over 8 bases. The CDR3 extends over 13 amino acids. V shed 11 bases and J 2 bases; nucleotides not matched to a gene: 4. Germline CDR1 and CDR2: ENHRY and SYGVKD.

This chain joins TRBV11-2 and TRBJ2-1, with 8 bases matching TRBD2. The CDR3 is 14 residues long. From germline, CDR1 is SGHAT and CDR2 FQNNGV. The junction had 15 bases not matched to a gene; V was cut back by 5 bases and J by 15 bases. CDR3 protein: CASSPFNLERESFF. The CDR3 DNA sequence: TGTGCCAGCAGCCCCTTTAATCTAGAGCGGGAGTCGTTCTTC. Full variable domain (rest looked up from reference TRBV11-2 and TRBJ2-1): EAGVAQSPRYKIIEKRQSVAFWCNPISGHATLYWYQQILGQGPKLLIQFQNNGVVDDSQLPKDRFSAERLKGVDSTLKIQPAKLEDSAVYLCASSPFNLERESFFGPGTRLTVL.

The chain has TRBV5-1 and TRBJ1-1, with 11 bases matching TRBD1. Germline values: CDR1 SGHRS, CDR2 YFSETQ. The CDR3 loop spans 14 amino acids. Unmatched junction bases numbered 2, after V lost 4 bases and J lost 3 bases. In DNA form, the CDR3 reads TGCGCCAGCAGCCGGGACAGGGGGTACACTGAAGCTTTCTTT. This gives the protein CASSRDRGYTEAFF. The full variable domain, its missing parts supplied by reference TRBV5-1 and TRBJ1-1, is KAGVTQTPRYLIKTRGQQVTLSCSPISGHRSVSWYQQTPGQGLQFLFEYFSETQRNKGNFPGRFSGRQFSNSRSEMNVSTLELGDSALYLCASSRDRGYTEAFFGQGTRLTVV.

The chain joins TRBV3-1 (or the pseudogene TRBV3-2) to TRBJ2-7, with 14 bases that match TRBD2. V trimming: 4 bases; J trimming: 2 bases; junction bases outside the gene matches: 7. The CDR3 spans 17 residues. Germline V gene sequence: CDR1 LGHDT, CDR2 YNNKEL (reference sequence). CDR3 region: CASSPHGTSGRTYEQYF. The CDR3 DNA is TGTGCCAGCAGCCCCCATGGGACTAGCGGGAGAACCTACGAGCAGTACTTC.

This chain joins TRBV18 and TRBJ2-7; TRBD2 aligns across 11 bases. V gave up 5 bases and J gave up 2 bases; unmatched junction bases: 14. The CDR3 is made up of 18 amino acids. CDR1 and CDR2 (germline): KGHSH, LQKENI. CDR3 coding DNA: TGTGCCAGCTCAACAAACATACACGGGACTAGCGGTACCTACGAGCAGTACTTC. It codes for CASSTNIHGTSGTYEQYF.

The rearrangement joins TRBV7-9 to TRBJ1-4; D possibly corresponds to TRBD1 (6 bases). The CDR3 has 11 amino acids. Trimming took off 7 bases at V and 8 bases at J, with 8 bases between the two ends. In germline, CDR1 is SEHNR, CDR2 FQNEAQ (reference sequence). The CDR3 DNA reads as TGTGCCAGCACCCAGGGGGAAAAACTGTTTTTT. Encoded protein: CASTQGEKLFF.

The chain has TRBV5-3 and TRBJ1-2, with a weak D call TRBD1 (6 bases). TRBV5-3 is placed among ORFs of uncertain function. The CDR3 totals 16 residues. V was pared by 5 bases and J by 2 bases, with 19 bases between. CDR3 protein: CARRVGGDRSNYGYTF. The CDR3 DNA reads TGTGCCAGAAGGGTTGGGGGTGACAGGTCCAACTATGGCTACACCTTC.

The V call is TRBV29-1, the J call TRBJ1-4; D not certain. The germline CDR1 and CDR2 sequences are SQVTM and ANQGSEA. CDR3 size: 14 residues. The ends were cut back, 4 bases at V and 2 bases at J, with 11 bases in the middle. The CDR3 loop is CSVVFPGTNEKLFF. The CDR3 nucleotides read TGCAGCGTTGTGTTTCCCGGTACTAATGAAAAACTGTTTTTT. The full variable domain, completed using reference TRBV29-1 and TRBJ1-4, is SAVISQKPSRDICQRGTSLTIQCQVDSQVTMMFWYRQQPGQSLTLIATANQGSEATYESGFVIDKFPISRPNLTFSTLTVSNMSPEDSSIYLCSVVFPGTNEKLFFGSGTQLSVL.

The CDR3: CASSEFLGQTNTEAFF. CDR3 nucleotide sequence: TGTGCCAGCAGTGAATTTTTGGGACAAACGAACACTGAAGCTTTCTTT. This chain links TRBV2 with TRBJ1-1, with D tentatively TRBD1 (6 bases). V lost 2 bases to trimming and J lost 1 base, with 14 bases between them. From germline, CDR1 is SNHLY and CDR2 FYNNEI. The CDR3 contains 16 residues.

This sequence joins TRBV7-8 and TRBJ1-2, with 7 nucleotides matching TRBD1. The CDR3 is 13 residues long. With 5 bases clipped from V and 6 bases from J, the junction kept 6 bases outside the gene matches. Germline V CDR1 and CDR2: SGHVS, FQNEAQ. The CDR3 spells CASSLDRADGYTF. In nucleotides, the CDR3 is TGTGCCAGCAGCCTAGACAGGGCAGATGGCTACACCTTC.

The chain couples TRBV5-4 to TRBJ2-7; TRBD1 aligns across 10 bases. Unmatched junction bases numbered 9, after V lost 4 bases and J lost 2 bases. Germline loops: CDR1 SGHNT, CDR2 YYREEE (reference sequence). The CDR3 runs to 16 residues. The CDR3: CASSPGGTGAAYEQYF. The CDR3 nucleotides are TGTGCCAGCAGCCCGGGCGGGACAGGGGCCGCCTACGAGCAGTACTTC.